The entry that follows covers one TCR beta chain sequence. No antigen is known for it. This sample is drawn from a study of T cell responses to AZD1222 COVID-19 vaccine. Findings of the study overall: Clonal diversity was possibly underestimated, and white British individuals and females predominated among donors. Spike-specific TCR breadth and depth rose after two AZD1222 doses.

The CDR3 runs 11 residues. In germline, CDR1 is SNHLY, CDR2 FYNNEI. V lost 6 bases, J lost 1 base, and 3 bases lay in between. The table came from immunoSEQ multiplex PCR; TCRdb's copy has only in-frame clones and leaves some out. The sample holds about 160,000 clones, roughly 91% seen once. The sample was peripheral blood, taken on day 0 of AZD1222 vaccination. The clonotype was recovered from an adult in good health. The V and J genes are TRBV2 and TRBJ1-1; no definite D call. CDR3 sequence reads: CASRRNTEAFF. CDR3 DNA: TGTGCCAGCAGAAGGAACACTGAAGCTTTCTTT.